The present entry profiles one TCR beta chain with its context. Germline V gives CDR1 SGHTA, CDR2 FQGNSA. This CDR3 contains 14 residues. V dropped 3 bases and J dropped 1 base, with 7 bases sitting between them. The data are from a study of blood T cell repertoires in COVID-19. Study-wide background: Samples taken during acute and convalescent COVID-19 were collected in the United States, Italy and Spain.

Per the authors' pipeline: How many nucleated cells were present was estimated from reference gene primer amplification. Measured with immunoSEQ multiplex PCR; TCRdb has only the in-frame clones, and not every one. V, J and clone size were drawn from that table, and D and trimming were deduced from the DNA. The sample carries approximately 180,000 clones, 70% to 90% recorded once. This TCR was recovered from a human donor with active or convalescent COVID-19. The donor label of this sample is uncertain. The V gene is TRBV7-2, the J gene TRBJ1-5; D is ambiguous. Specimen: peripheral blood. CDR3: CASSLERSNQPQHF. The DNA of the CDR3 is TGTGCCAGCAGCTTGGAGAGGAGCAATCAGCCCCAGCATTTT.